Presented here are 32 T cell receptor beta chains from one specimen sequenced in a study of blood T cell repertoires in COVID-19. Here immunoSEQ multiplex PCR was the method, and the copy in TCRdb shows in-frame clones only, minus some. The sample has just over 150,000 clones; 84% are singletons. The sequenced sample was peripheral blood. These receptors were collected from a woman aged 45 to 65 with acute or convalescent COVID-19.

V usage is TRBV11-1 and J usage is TRBJ2-1, with no clear D. Germline V gene data show CDR1 as SGHAT and CDR2 as FQDESV (reference sequence). The CDR3 sequence is 13 residues long. The V and J ends lost 2 bases and 9 bases respectively, with 11 bases between them. The CDR3 here is CASSLTFRGEQFF. As DNA, the CDR3 is TGTGCCAGCAGCTTAACGTTCCGCGGTGAGCAGTTCTTC. Using reference TRBV11-1 and TRBJ2-1 for the parts outside the CDR3, the full variable domain is EAEVAQSPRYKITEKSQAVAFWCDPISGHATLYWYRQILGQGPELLVQFQDESVVDDSQLPKDRFSAERLKGVDSTLKIQPAELGDSAMYLCASSLTFRGEQFFGPGTRLTVL.

The chain uses TRBV9 and TRBJ2-1; 9 bases line up with TRBD2. The CDR3 contains 15 residues. Trimming took 0 bases from V and 9 from J; bases not matched to a gene: 7. Germline V gene sequence: CDR1 SGDLS, CDR2 YYNGEE. As DNA, the CDR3 is TGTGCCAGCAGCGTAGTTGCGGGAGGGCGAGGTGAGCAGTTCTTC. This gives the protein CASSVVAGGRGEQFF.

The rearrangement links TRBV28 to TRBJ1-2, with TRBD1 matching over 7 bases. The germline gives CDR1 MDHEN, CDR2 SYDVKM. CDR3 length equals 16 residues. V lost 5 bases to trimming and J lost 2 bases; unmatched junction nucleotides: 11. The CDR3 sequence is CASSPLGGPLNYGYTF. The CDR3 DNA sequence: TGTGCCAGCAGTCCCCTAGGGGGCCCCCTAAACTATGGCTACACCTTC.

The gene calls are TRBV27 and TRBJ2-7; D is unresolved. CDR1 is MNHEY and CDR2 is SMNVEV in the germline V gene (reference sequence). The CDR3 has 14 amino acids. Deletions cut 5 bases from V and 0 bases from J, with 11 bases between. The CDR3 sequence: CASSALFSSYEQYF. Written as DNA, the CDR3 is TGTGCCAGCAGTGCCTTATTCAGCTCCTACGAGCAGTACTTC.

The rearrangement joins TRBV24-1 to TRBJ1-3; D is undetermined. Trimming pared 7 bases from V and 8 bases from J, leaving 11 bases between. Looked up from germline, CDR1 is KGHDR and CDR2 is SFDVKD. The CDR3 has 12 amino acids. The CDR3 coding sequence is TGTGCCACCAGCCCAATCAATGACACCATATATTTT. Its protein is CATSPINDTIYF.

This chain connects TRBV25-1 to TRBJ1-2; TRBD1 is a possible D gene (6 bases). In germline, CDR1 is MGHDK, CDR2 SYGVNS. CDR3 size: 18 residues. Trimming pared 5 bases from V and 2 bases from J, leaving 24 bases between. The CDR3 spells CASSLPGAHKGGNYGYTF. DNA of the CDR3: TGTGCCAGCAGTCTACCAGGCGCCCACAAAGGGGGAAACTATGGCTACACCTTC.

The V gene is TRBV28, the J gene TRBJ1-4, with 7 nucleotides matching TRBD1. Germline assignment: CDR1 MDHEN and CDR2 SYDVKM. The CDR3 is 14 amino acids. The junction had 7 bases not matched to a gene; V was cut back by 6 bases and J by 6 bases. The CDR3 DNA reads as TGTGCCAGCAGGATGCAGGGGGGTGATGAAAAACTGTTTTTT. Its protein product is CASRMQGGDEKLFF.

The chain links TRBV6-5 to TRBJ2-2, with 11 bases that match TRBD2. V lost 10 bases, J lost 7 bases, and 11 bases stayed unmatched. The V gene's germline CDR1 is MNHEY and CDR2 SVGAGI. The CDR3 extends over 15 amino acids. The CDR3 spells CATHAGLAGDGELFF. CDR3 nucleotides: TGTGCCACCCACGCTGGACTAGCGGGCGACGGGGAGCTGTTTTTT.

This clone was seen just once. At one end the junction does not follow the germline gene, possibly because of a read error. The chain combines TRBV7-3 with TRBJ2-1; D may be TRBD2 (5 bases). There are 16 residues in the CDR3. Germline V gene data show CDR1 as SGHTA and CDR2 as FQGTGA. The CDR3 region has the DNA TGTGCCAGCAGCTTAAAGGCCCGTGGCGGGTCCAGTGAGCAGCTCTTC. This gives the protein CASSLKARGGSSEQLF. Full variable domain (outside the CDR3, taken from reference TRBV7-3 and TRBJ2-1): GAGVSQTPSNKVTEKGKYVELRCDPISGHTALYWYRQSLGQGPEFLIYFQGTGAADDSGLPNDRFFAVRPEGSVSTLKIQRTERGDSAVYLCASSLKARGGSSEQLFGPGTRLTVL.

This chain links TRBV7-2 with TRBJ1-2; D is ambiguous. The CDR3 sequence is 14 residues long. V lost 5 bases, J lost 6 bases, and 16 bases lay in between. The V gene's germline CDR1 is SGHTA and CDR2 FQGNSA. The CDR3 protein is CASSPQIGSDGYTF. The CDR3 bases are TGTGCCAGCAGCCCGCAGATAGGGAGTGATGGCTACACCTTC.

The V and J genes are TRBV29-1 and TRBJ1-1; tentatively, D is TRBD1 (5 bases). Germline lookup yields CDR1 SQVTM and CDR2 ANQGSEA. The CDR3 has 11 amino acids. The ends were cut back, 3 bases at V and 12 bases at J, with 14 bases in the middle. CDR3 DNA: TGCAGCGTTGAGGGGGGTGCTTCGACTTTCTTT. This translates into CSVEGGASTFF.

The V gene is TRBV9, the J gene TRBJ2-1, with D possibly being TRBD2 (6 bases). The CDR3 has 16 residues. CDR1 is SGDLS, CDR2 YYNGEE, per germline. Trimming stripped 5 bases from V and 6 bases from J, with 21 bases between. CDR3 sequence reads: CASSPKGGWGFNEQFF. In DNA form, the CDR3 reads TGTGCCAGCAGTCCAAAGGGAGGTTGGGGTTTCAATGAGCAGTTCTTC.

This chain joins TRBV27 and TRBJ1-1; the match to TRBD1 covers 11 bases. After removal of 2 bases from V and 2 bases from J, the junction contained 16 bases not matched to a gene. Germline V gene lookup returns CDR1 MNHEY and CDR2 SMNVEV (reference sequence). This CDR3 comprises 20 residues. CDR3 coding DNA: TGTGCCAGCAGTTTACGTCCTAGATTAGGACAGGGGGCCCCTAACACTGAAGCTTTCTTT. This sequence encodes CASSLRPRLGQGAPNTEAFF.

V and J are TRBV4-3 and TRBJ2-1, with a weak D call TRBD1 (6 bases). CDR1 LGHNA and CDR2 YSLEER come from the germline V gene. V gave up 2 bases and J gave up 4 bases, with 12 bases separating them. The CDR3 sequence is 15 residues long. The CDR3 nucleotides read TGCGCCAGCAGCCAAAACAGGGTTTCTTACAATGAGCAGTTCTTC. It codes for CASSQNRVSYNEQFF.

The chain joins TRBV5-4 to TRBJ2-5, with 8 bases lining up with TRBD1. Germline assignment: CDR1 SGHNT and CDR2 YYREEE (reference sequence). The CDR3 has 14 amino acids. V shed 3 bases, J shed 3 bases, and the junction held 4 bases outside the gene matches. CDR3 in amino acids: CASSSQGAEETQYF. The DNA of the CDR3 is TGTGCCAGCAGCTCCCAGGGGGCTGAAGAGACCCAGTACTTC. The full variable domain, completed using reference TRBV5-4 and TRBJ2-5, is ETGVTQSPTHLIKTRGQQVTLRCSSQSGHNTVSWYQQALGQGPQFIFQYYREEENGRGNFPPRFSGLQFPNYSSELNVNALELDDSALYLCASSSQGAEETQYFGPGTRLLVL.

The chain joins TRBV28 to TRBJ1-1; no firm D call. Germline loops: CDR1 MDHEN, CDR2 SYDVKM. V lost 6 bases and J 0 bases, leaving 11 bases between the germline ends. This CDR3 spans 14 amino acids. The CDR3 sequence is CASRPTPMNTEAFF. In DNA form, the CDR3 reads TGTGCCAGCAGGCCGACACCAATGAACACTGAAGCTTTCTTT.

V and J are TRBV18 and TRBJ1-1; 7 positions agree with TRBD1. Germline assignment: CDR1 KGHSH and CDR2 LQKENI. The CDR3 consists of 15 residues. The junction had 7 bases not matched to a gene; V was cut back by 2 bases and J by 4 bases. The CDR3 bases are TGTGCCAGCTCACCAGACAGGGTGGTGAGCACTGAAGCTTTCTTT. This sequence encodes CASSPDRVVSTEAFF.

The gene calls are TRBV28 and TRBJ2-1; D ambiguous. Germline CDR1 is MDHEN and CDR2 is SYDVKM. V was clipped by 5 bases and J by 8 bases, with 13 bases between them. This CDR3 comprises 13 residues. The CDR3 protein is CASSPLRRYEQFF. The CDR3 DNA is TGTGCCAGCAGTCCTCTCCGGAGATATGAGCAGTTCTTC.

The chain employs TRBV7-9 and TRBJ1-2; D is possibly TRBD1 (6 bases). The CDR3 has 15 amino acids. V lost 5 bases and J lost 2, with 15 bases in between. Germline V gene data show CDR1 as SEHNR and CDR2 as FQNEAQ (reference sequence). The CDR3 region has the DNA TGTGCCAGCAGCATTAAACAGGGCCCCAACTATGGCTACACCTTC. It yields the protein CASSIKQGPNYGYTF.

The gene calls are TRBV30 and TRBJ1-6, with TRBD1 matching over 8 bases. The CDR3 covers 16 residues. V gave up 5 bases and J gave up 5 bases; unmatched junction bases: 11. Germline V CDR1 and CDR2: GTSNPN, SVGIG (reference sequence). The CDR3 nucleotides are TGTGCCTGGGGCCTCGCCGGGACAGGCAATAATTCACCCCTCCACTTT. Its protein product is CAWGLAGTGNNSPLHF. The whole variable domain, remainder taken from reference TRBV30 and TRBJ1-6, is SQTIHQWPATLVQPVGSPLSLECTVEGTSNPNLYWYRQAAGRGLQLLFYSVGIGQISSEVPQNLSASRPQDRQFILSSKKLLLSDSGFYLCAWGLAGTGNNSPLHFGNGTRLTVT.

This chain joins TRBV4-3 and TRBJ2-3, with TRBD2 matching over 7 bases. CDR1 is LGHNA, CDR2 YSLEER, per germline. Trimming took 0 bases from V and 4 from J; bases not matched to a gene: 4. This CDR3 has 15 residues. The DNA of the CDR3 is TGCGCCAGCAGCCAAGAATTGCGGGAGTCAGATACGCAGTATTTT. This gives the protein CASSQELRESDTQYF.

V gene TRBV25-1 combines with J gene TRBJ2-3; TRBD1 matches at 7 bases. V gave up 7 bases and J gave up 0 bases; unmatched junction bases: 4. Germline V gene sequence: CDR1 MGHDK, CDR2 SYGVNS. The CDR3 length is 14 residues. The CDR3: CASKGQPSTDTQYF. The CDR3 DNA reads TGTGCCAGCAAGGGACAGCCTAGCACAGATACGCAGTATTTT.

This clone was counted a few times. This specimen includes other DNA sequences encoding the same CDR3. The V call is TRBV5-5, the J call TRBJ2-7; TRBD2 agrees at 9 bases. The V gene end was trimmed by 0 bases and the J gene end by 3 bases; junction bases not matched to a gene: 4. The CDR3 is made up of 15 amino acids. Germline V gives CDR1 SGHKS, CDR2 YYEKEE (reference sequence). This CDR3 reads CASSLGLAGNYEQYF. The CDR3, as DNA: TGTGCCAGCAGCTTGGGGCTAGCGGGGAACTACGAGCAGTACTTC.

The V gene is TRBV3-1 (or the pseudogene TRBV3-2), the J gene TRBJ2-7; D remains ambiguous. This CDR3 is built from 13 residues. V was pared by 1 base and J by 3 bases, with 7 bases between. Germline assignment: CDR1 LGHDT and CDR2 YNNKEL (reference sequence). The CDR3 bases are TGTGCCAGCAGCCAAGCCCGCGGCTACGAGCAGTACTTC. Translating gives CASSQARGYEQYF.

V usage is TRBV7-9 and J usage is TRBJ1-6, with 8 bases identical to TRBD1. Germline CDR1 is SEHNR and CDR2 is FQNEAQ (reference sequence). Losses at the gene ends were 1 base for V and 0 bases for J; bases not matched to a gene: 2. The CDR3 spans 17 residues. The CDR3 nucleotides read TGTGCCAGCAGCTTAGGGACAGGGAGCTCCTATAATTCACCCCTCCACTTT. This sequence encodes CASSLGTGSSYNSPLHF.

V usage is TRBV7-2 and J usage is TRBJ2-2, with D possibly matching TRBD1 (6 bases). CDR1 and CDR2 from the germline V gene are SGHTA and FQGNSA. V was clipped by 5 bases and J by 1 base, with 14 bases between them. CDR3 size: 16 residues. The chain's CDR3 is CASSPYATGNTGELFF. CDR3 nucleotides: TGTGCCAGCAGCCCTTACGCGACAGGGAACACCGGGGAGCTGTTTTTT.

The genes are TRBV7-2 and TRBJ2-7; TRBD2 agrees at 8 bases. Germline assignment: CDR1 SGHTA and CDR2 FQGNSA. The CDR3 has 15 amino acids. The V and J ends lost 3 bases and 4 bases, in that order; junction bases with no gene match: 8. The CDR3: CASSFSGLESYEQYF. CDR3 sequence (DNA): TGTGCCAGCAGCTTCTCGGGACTAGAAAGTTACGAGCAGTACTTC.

This chain uses TRBV29-1 with TRBJ1-1, with TRBD1 matching over 10 bases. The CDR3 runs 13 residues. Trimming at V came to 7 bases and at J to 3 bases, leaving 5 bases not matched to a gene. Germline CDR1 reads SQVTM; CDR2 reads ANQGSEA. The CDR3 is CSASGTGDTEAFF. CDR3 nucleotide sequence: TGCAGCGCATCCGGGACAGGGGACACTGAAGCTTTCTTT.

The chain carries TRBV4-1 and TRBJ2-5, with 10 bases aligning to TRBD2. The germline CDR1 and CDR2 sequences are MGHRA and YSYEKL. V shed 0 bases, J shed 4 bases, and the junction held 5 bases outside the gene matches. This CDR3 contains 16 residues. As DNA, the CDR3 is TGCGCCAGCAGCCAAGAGAGCGGACTAGCGGCAGAGACCCAGTACTTC. Amino acid sequence: CASSQESGLAAETQYF.

The genes are TRBV3-1 (or the pseudogene TRBV3-2) and TRBJ1-6; D is undetermined. The V gene's germline CDR1 is LGHDT and CDR2 YNNKEL (reference sequence). Between the trimmed V and J ends, which lost 1 base and 7 bases, there was a span of 14 bases. The CDR3 sequence is 16 residues long. The CDR3 protein is CASSQGPGLGNSPLHF. In nucleotides, the CDR3 is TGTGCCAGCAGCCAAGGACCGGGATTGGGGAATTCACCCCTCCACTTT.

The rearrangement uses TRBV11-2 and TRBJ2-2; D not certain. Germline V lookup: CDR1 SGHAT, CDR2 FQNNGV. The germline V and J ends were trimmed by 1 base and 2 bases, with 8 bases remaining between them. This CDR3 has 15 amino acids. CDR3 amino acids: CASSLVNSNTGELFF. The CDR3 nucleotides read TGTGCCAGCAGCTTAGTAAACAGTAACACCGGGGAGCTGTTTTTT.

The J gene is TRBJ1-1, the V gene TRBV7-2; TRBD1 might be the D (6 bases). The germline V gene has CDR1 SGHTA and CDR2 FQGNSA. V was clipped by 5 bases and J by 0 bases, with 10 bases between them. The CDR3 has 14 residues. CDR3 protein: CASSPNRVNTEAFF. In nucleotides, the CDR3 is TGTGCCAGCAGCCCCAACAGGGTGAACACTGAAGCTTTCTTT.